What follows are 26 T cell receptor beta chains derived from one specimen sequenced in a study of blood T cell repertoires in COVID-19. Profiled with immunoSEQ multiplex PCR; TCRdb holds only in-frame clones, not every one. The top ten hold just over 2.5% of the sample, which has roughly 260,000 clones, more than 85% seen once. Sequenced: peripheral blood. The receptors were sampled from a person under 30 with COVID-19, enrolled during active disease.

This rearrangement joins TRBV2 to TRBJ2-3; D not certain. CDR1 is SNHLY, CDR2 FYNNEI, per germline. V lost 3 bases and J lost 2, with 9 bases in between. This CDR3 has 14 amino acids. In DNA, the CDR3 is TGTGCCAGCAGTGAGGCTAGAACCACAGATACGCAGTATTTT. It is translated as CASSEARTTDTQYF.

This clone was counted a single time. The V call is TRBV5-4, the J call TRBJ1-1; possible D gene TRBD1, 5 bases. Trimming took 0 bases from V and 2 from J, leaving 8 bases between them. This CDR3 is built from 14 residues. CDR1 SGHNT and CDR2 YYREEE come from the germline V gene (reference sequence). CDR3 sequence reads: CASSLVQENTEAFF. In DNA, the CDR3 is TGTGCCAGCAGCTTGGTACAGGAAAACACTGAAGCTTTCTTT.

The V and J genes are TRBV5-1 and TRBJ2-5; D gene uncertain. This CDR3 contains 13 residues. Germline CDR1 SGHRS, CDR2 YFSETQ. Trimming cost V 0 bases and J 6 bases, with 9 bases left between them. The CDR3 sequence: CASSLAERQTQYF. In nucleotides, the CDR3 is TGCGCCAGCAGCTTGGCCGAGCGACAGACCCAGTACTTC.

The rearrangement joins TRBV5-1 to TRBJ2-2; the D is unclear. The length of the CDR3 is 16 residues. V was pared by 0 bases and J by 4 bases, with 13 bases between. The germline CDR1 and CDR2 sequences are SGHRS and YFSETQ. DNA for the CDR3: TGCGCCAGCAGCTTGGGCCCCCCCGGAGCCACCGGGGAGCTGTTTTTT. Its protein is CASSLGPPGATGELFF.

The V and J genes are TRBV6-5 and TRBJ1-4; 11 bases fit TRBD1. Germline loops: CDR1 MNHEY, CDR2 SVGAGI. V was pared by 6 bases and J by 5 bases, with 5 bases of the junction left unmatched. The CDR3 covers 15 residues. CDR3: CASRDRGLSNEKLFF. The CDR3 DNA reads as TGTGCCAGCAGGGACAGGGGGCTCTCGAATGAAAAACTGTTTTTT.

The V gene is TRBV5-1, the J gene TRBJ2-1; the match to TRBD1 covers 9 bases. CDR1 and CDR2 from the germline V gene are SGHRS and YFSETQ. V shed 3 bases and J 9 bases; nucleotides not matched to a gene: 13. The CDR3 is made up of 16 amino acids. The CDR3 loop is CASSWTGTGLVGEQFF. The CDR3 DNA reads TGCGCCAGCAGCTGGACCGGGACAGGGTTGGTTGGTGAGCAGTTCTTC.

The J gene is TRBJ2-7, the V gene TRBV9, with D hard to call. The V end lost 0 bases, the J end lost 2 bases, and 6 bases lay between the germline ends. Per germline, CDR1 SGDLS and CDR2 YYNGEE. This CDR3 has 13 residues. The CDR3 spells CASSVGLAYEQYF. CDR3 bases: TGTGCCAGCAGCGTAGGTCTAGCCTACGAGCAGTACTTC.

V gene TRBV10-3 combines with J gene TRBJ1-1, with a possible D match to TRBD1 (5 bases). V was cut by 2 bases and J by 3 bases, with 10 bases left in between. CDR3 length equals 14 residues. Germline values: CDR1 ENHRY, CDR2 SYGVKD. This CDR3 is CAISEIGVYTEAFF. CDR3 nucleotide sequence: TGTGCCATCAGTGAGATAGGGGTGTACACTGAAGCTTTCTTT.

The chain is built from TRBV9 and TRBJ2-1; 8 positions match TRBD2. This CDR3 has 16 residues. CDR1 is SGDLS and CDR2 is YYNGEE in the germline V gene. The V segment lost 3 bases and the J segment 5 bases; nucleotides outside the gene matches: 10. DNA of the CDR3: TGTGCCAGCAGCGCCCGGACAGCGGGGGTTGACAATGAGCAGTTCTTC. Protein: CASSARTAGVDNEQFF.

V usage is TRBV3-1 (or the pseudogene TRBV3-2) and J usage is TRBJ1-2, with 8 bases identical to TRBD1. Germline CDR1 LGHDT, CDR2 YNNKEL (reference sequence). Trimming removed 1 base from V and 8 bases from J; junction bases left unmatched: 6. The CDR3 runs 14 residues. CDR3 in DNA: TGTGCCAGCAGCCAAGTGATCAGGGGGCACGGCTACACCTTC. Translation gives CASSQVIRGHGYTF.

J is TRBJ2-1 and V is TRBV10-1, with D maybe TRBD2 (6 bases). The CDR3 length is 15 residues. Trimming pared 2 bases from V and 4 bases from J, leaving 12 bases between. Per germline, CDR1 WNHNN and CDR2 SYGVQD (reference sequence). As DNA, the CDR3 is TGCGCCAGCAGTGAGAACGGGAGAGGGTACAATGAGCAGTTCTTC. Its translation is CASSENGRGYNEQFF.

This chain uses TRBV29-1 with TRBJ2-7, with 12 nucleotides matching TRBD2. Trimming took 2 bases from V and 3 from J; bases not matched to a gene: 2. Germline V gene lookup returns CDR1 SQVTM and CDR2 ANQGSEA. CDR3 length equals 14 residues. The CDR3 nucleotides are TGCAGCGTTGAACAGACTAGCGGGAGCTACGAGCAGTACTTC. Its protein product is CSVEQTSGSYEQYF.

The rearrangement links TRBV5-1 to TRBJ2-7, with TRBD1 as a possible D gene (6 bases). The V gene lost 0 bases and the J gene lost 3 bases, with 10 bases spanning the gap. CDR1 and CDR2 from the germline V gene are SGHRS and YFSETQ. The CDR3 consists of 14 residues. DNA for the CDR3: TGCGCCAGCAGCTTGGAGGGGACAAACTACGAGCAGTACTTC. It translates to CASSLEGTNYEQYF. The variable domain in full, completed from reference TRBV5-1 and TRBJ2-7, reads KAGVTQTPRYLIKTRGQQVTLSCSPISGHRSVSWYQQTPGQGLQFLFEYFSETQRNKGNFPGRFSGRQFSNSRSEMNVSTLELGDSALYLCASSLEGTNYEQYFGPGTRLTVT.

The chain couples TRBV7-9 to TRBJ2-5; D perhaps matches TRBD1 (5 bases). V was cut by 4 bases and J by 0 bases, with 9 bases left in between. CDR1 is SEHNR and CDR2 is FQNEAQ in the germline V gene (reference sequence). CDR3 length: 14 residues. In DNA form, the CDR3 reads TGTGCCAGCAGCTACGCAGGGAACCAAGAGACCCAGTACTTC. Encoded protein: CASSYAGNQETQYF.

This sequence joins TRBV10-1 and TRBJ2-1; 7 nucleotides agree with TRBD2. J was trimmed by 2 bases and V by 1 base; bases with no gene match: 5. The length of the CDR3 is 16 residues. Per the germline V gene, CDR1 is WNHNN and CDR2 is SYGVQD (reference sequence). The CDR3 reads CASSEYVGGPYNEQFF. The CDR3 DNA sequence: TGCGCCAGCAGTGAGTACGTGGGAGGGCCCTACAATGAGCAGTTCTTC.

The V gene is TRBV4-3, the J gene TRBJ2-1, with 10 nucleotides matching TRBD2. V dropped 0 bases and J dropped 5; count of bases not matched to a gene: 7. Germline-derived CDR1 and CDR2 are LGHNA and YSLEER. The CDR3 length is 17 residues. This CDR3 reads CASSQDRGTSVHNEQFF. Written as DNA, the CDR3 is TGCGCCAGCAGCCAAGATCGGGGGACTAGCGTACACAATGAGCAGTTCTTC.

This sequence joins TRBV24-1 and TRBJ2-1; TRBD2 aligns across 10 bases. The CDR3 sequence is 16 residues long. CDR1 and CDR2 (germline): KGHDR, SFDVKD. Trimming removed 4 bases from V and 7 bases from J; junction bases left unmatched: 9. In DNA form, the CDR3 reads TGTGCCACCAGTGAAGCATTAGCGGGAGGAGAGAATGAGCAGTTCTTC. Protein sequence: CATSEALAGGENEQFF.

The genes are TRBV24-1 and TRBJ2-7; 10 bases match TRBD2. Looked up from germline, CDR1 is KGHDR and CDR2 is SFDVKD. CDR3 length: 21 amino acids. V was clipped by 3 bases and J by 0 bases; unmatched bases: 19. In DNA form, the CDR3 reads TGTGCCACCAGTGATCTGCGGGCGCCTACTAGCGGGGACCGGGACTCCTACGAGCAGTACTTC. Its protein product is CATSDLRAPTSGDRDSYEQYF.

This chain joins TRBV28 and TRBJ2-2, with TRBD1 identical over 7 bases. The CDR3 sequence is 13 residues long. Germline V gene lookup returns CDR1 MDHEN and CDR2 SYDVKM. The junction had 3 bases not matched to a gene; V was cut back by 7 bases and J by 4 bases. The CDR3: CASMYRGTGELFF. CDR3 DNA: TGTGCCAGCATGTACAGGGGCACCGGGGAGCTGTTTTTT.

V and J are TRBV5-1 and TRBJ2-1, with TRBD2 matching 13 bases. The CDR3 runs to 18 residues. Germline V CDR1 and CDR2: SGHRS, YFSETQ. V lost 0 bases and J lost 7; bases outside the gene matches: 10. The CDR3 bases are TGCGCCAGCAGCTTGGCCTTGTGGACTAGCGGGAGAGGAAATGAGCAGTTCTTC. This encodes CASSLALWTSGRGNEQFF.

The V call is TRBV9, the J call TRBJ2-3; D is perhaps TRBD2 (7 bases). This CDR3 is 16 amino acids long. CDR1 and CDR2 from the germline V gene are SGDLS and YYNGEE. Trimming took 3 bases from V and 2 from J, leaving 16 bases between them. The CDR3 reads CASSASTGGPTDTQYF. Here the CDR3 DNA reads TGTGCCAGCAGCGCTAGTACGGGGGGCCCCACAGATACGCAGTATTTT.

V and J are TRBV18 and TRBJ2-7; TRBD2 matches 7 bases. The ends lost 4 bases at V and 6 bases at J; junction bases unmatched: 6. Germline CDR1 KGHSH, CDR2 LQKENI. This CDR3 spans 13 amino acids. CDR3 protein: CASSQGGSREQYF. CDR3 coding DNA: TGTGCCAGCTCACAAGGCGGGAGTCGCGAGCAGTACTTC. The full variable domain, rest sourced from reference TRBV18 and TRBJ2-7, is NAGVMQNPRHLVRRRGQEARLRCSPMKGHSHVYWYRQLPEEGLKFMVYLQKENIIDESGMPKERFSAEFPKEGPSILRIQQVVRGDSAAYFCASSQGGSREQYFGPGTRLTVT.

The chain couples TRBV28 to TRBJ2-6; D gene uncertain. V was trimmed by 4 bases and J by 7 bases, leaving 20 bases between them. The CDR3 length is 17 residues. The V gene's germline CDR1 is MDHEN and CDR2 SYDVKM. CDR3 sequence reads: CASSSPSYPGGANVLTF. The CDR3 nucleotides read TGTGCCAGCAGTTCCCCGTCTTATCCTGGCGGAGCCAACGTCCTGACTTTC.

CDR3 DNA sequence: TGTGCCATCAGTGGTGGACTAGCGGCGGGGACGGGTACGCAGTATTTT. It specifies CAISGGLAAGTGTQYF. The chain links TRBV10-3 to TRBJ2-3; 10 bases are a match to TRBD2. Germline CDR1 ENHRY, CDR2 SYGVKD. The CDR3 covers 16 residues. With V trimmed by 4 bases and J by 8 bases, 12 bases remained unmatched.

The count of this clone is one. This chain joins TRBV11-2 and TRBJ1-2; D may be TRBD1 (5 bases). The CDR3 has 14 residues. Trimming left V 0 bases short and J 8 bases short, with 13 bases between. Germline V gene lookup returns CDR1 SGHAT and CDR2 FQNNGV. CDR3 amino acids: CASSLDQGTVGYTF. Written as DNA, the CDR3 is TGTGCCAGCAGCTTAGATCAGGGAACGGTGGGCTACACCTTC.

This rearrangement joins TRBV11-3 to TRBJ2-4; 10 bases map to TRBD1. The V gene's germline CDR1 is SGHNT and CDR2 YENEEA. V lost 5 bases to trimming and J lost 8 bases; unmatched junction nucleotides: 9. The CDR3 covers 15 residues. Written as DNA, the CDR3 is TGTGCCAGCAGCGCGGGGACAGGGGATTTGGACATTCAGTACTTC. Translating gives CASSAGTGDLDIQYF.